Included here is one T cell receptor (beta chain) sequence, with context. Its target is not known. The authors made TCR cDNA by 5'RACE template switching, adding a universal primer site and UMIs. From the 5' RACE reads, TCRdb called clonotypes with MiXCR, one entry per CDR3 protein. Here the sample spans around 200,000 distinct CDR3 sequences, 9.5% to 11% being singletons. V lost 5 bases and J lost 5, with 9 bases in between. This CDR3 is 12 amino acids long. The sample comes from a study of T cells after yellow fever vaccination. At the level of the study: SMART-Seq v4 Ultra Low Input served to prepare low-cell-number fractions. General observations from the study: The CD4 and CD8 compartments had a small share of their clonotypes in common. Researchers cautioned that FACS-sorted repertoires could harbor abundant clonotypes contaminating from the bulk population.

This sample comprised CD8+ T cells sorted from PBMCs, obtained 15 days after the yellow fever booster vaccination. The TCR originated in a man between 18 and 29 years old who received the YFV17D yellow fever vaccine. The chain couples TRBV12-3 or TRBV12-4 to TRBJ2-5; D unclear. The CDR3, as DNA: TGTGCCAGCAGTGTGACTGGGGAGACCCAGTACTTC. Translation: CASSVTGETQYF.